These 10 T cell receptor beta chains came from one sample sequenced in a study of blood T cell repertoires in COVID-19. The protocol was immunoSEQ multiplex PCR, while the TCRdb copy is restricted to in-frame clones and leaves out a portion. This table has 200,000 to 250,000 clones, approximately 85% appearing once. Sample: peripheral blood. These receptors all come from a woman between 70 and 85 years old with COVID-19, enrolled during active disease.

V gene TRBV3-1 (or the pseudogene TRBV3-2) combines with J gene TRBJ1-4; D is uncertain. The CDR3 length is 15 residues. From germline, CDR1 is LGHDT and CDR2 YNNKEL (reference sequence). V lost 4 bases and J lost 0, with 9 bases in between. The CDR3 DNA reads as TGTGCCAGCAGCCGTACAGCCGCAACTAATGAAAAACTGTTTTTT. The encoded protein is CASSRTAATNEKLFF.

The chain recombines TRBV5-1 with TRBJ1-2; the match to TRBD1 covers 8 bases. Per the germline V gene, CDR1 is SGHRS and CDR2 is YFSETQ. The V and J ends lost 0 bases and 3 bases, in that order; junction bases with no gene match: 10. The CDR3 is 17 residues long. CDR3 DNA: TGCGCCAGCAGCTTGGGGGGACAGGACAGACTCTACTATGGCTACACCTTC. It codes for CASSLGGQDRLYYGYTF.

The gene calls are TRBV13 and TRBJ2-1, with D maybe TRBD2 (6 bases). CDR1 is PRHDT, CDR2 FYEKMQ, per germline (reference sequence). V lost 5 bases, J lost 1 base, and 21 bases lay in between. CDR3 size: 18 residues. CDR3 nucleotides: TGTGCCAGCAGCCGTCAAAACGACGGGAGAGGATCCTACAATGAGCAGTTCTTC. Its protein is CASSRQNDGRGSYNEQFF.

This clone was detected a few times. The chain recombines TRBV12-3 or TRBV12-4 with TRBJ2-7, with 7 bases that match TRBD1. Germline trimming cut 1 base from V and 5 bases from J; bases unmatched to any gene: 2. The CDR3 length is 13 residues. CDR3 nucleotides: TGTGCCAGCAGTTTAGGACAGGGTAACGAGCAGTACTTC. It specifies CASSLGQGNEQYF.

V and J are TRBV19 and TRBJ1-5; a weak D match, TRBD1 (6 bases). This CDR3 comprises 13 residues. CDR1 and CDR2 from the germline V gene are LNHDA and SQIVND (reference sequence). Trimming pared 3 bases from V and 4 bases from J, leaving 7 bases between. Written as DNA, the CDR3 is TGTGCCAGTAGTATCACAGGGAATCAGCCCCAGCATTTT. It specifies CASSITGNQPQHF.

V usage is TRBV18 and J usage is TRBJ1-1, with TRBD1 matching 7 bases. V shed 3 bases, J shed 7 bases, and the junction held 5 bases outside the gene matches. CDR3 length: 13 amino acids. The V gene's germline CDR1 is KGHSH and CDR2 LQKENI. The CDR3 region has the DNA TGTGCCAGCTCACCGCAGGGGGAACTTGAAGCTTTCTTT. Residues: CASSPQGELEAFF. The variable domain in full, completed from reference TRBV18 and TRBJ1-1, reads NAGVMQNPRHLVRRRGQEARLRCSPMKGHSHVYWYRQLPEEGLKFMVYLQKENIIDESGMPKERFSAEFPKEGPSILRIQQVVRGDSAAYFCASSPQGELEAFFGQGTRLTVV.

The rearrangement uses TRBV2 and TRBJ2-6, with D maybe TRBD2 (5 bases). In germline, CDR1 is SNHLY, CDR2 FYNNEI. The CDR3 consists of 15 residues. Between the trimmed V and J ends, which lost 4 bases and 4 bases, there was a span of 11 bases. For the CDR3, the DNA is TGTGCCAGCAGTGTGAGGGATAGCGGGGCCAACGTCCTGACTTTC. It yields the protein CASSVRDSGANVLTF.

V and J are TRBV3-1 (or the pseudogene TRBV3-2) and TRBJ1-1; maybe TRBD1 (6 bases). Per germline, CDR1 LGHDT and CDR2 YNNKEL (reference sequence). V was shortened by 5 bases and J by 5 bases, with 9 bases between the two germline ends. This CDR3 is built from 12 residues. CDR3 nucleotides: TGTGCCAGCAGCACAGGGTTGACTGAAGCTTTCTTT. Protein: CASSTGLTEAFF.

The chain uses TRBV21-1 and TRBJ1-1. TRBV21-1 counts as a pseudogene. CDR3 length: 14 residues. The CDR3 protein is CASSLPGGNTEAFF. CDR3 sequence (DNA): TGTGCCAGCAGCCTCCCCGGTGGGAACACTGAAGCTTTCTTT.

The DNA for the CDR3 is TGTGCCAGTAGCGATACAGGGGGCCTGGGGACTGAAGCTTTCTTT. Protein product: CASSDTGGLGTEAFF. This chain uses TRBV19 with TRBJ1-1, with TRBD1 matching over 9 bases. The CDR3 covers 15 residues. J was trimmed by 5 bases and V by 6 bases; bases with no gene match: 10. The germline V gene encodes CDR1 LNHDA and CDR2 SQIVND (reference sequence).